Listed here is a single T cell receptor (beta chain). This sample is part of a study of blood T cell repertoires in COVID-19. The CDR3 runs to 16 residues. The germline V and J ends were trimmed by 6 bases and 1 base, with 18 bases remaining between them. The V gene's germline CDR1 is MNHEY and CDR2 SMNVEV (reference sequence). Libraries were prepared by immunoSEQ multiplex PCR; TCRdb keeps only in-frame clonotypes and omits some of them. The sample has a few hundred thousand clones, about 91% seen once; the top ten hold 5.5% to 8%. The TCR originated in a woman younger than 45 who had recovered from COVID-19. This chain connects TRBV27 to TRBJ2-5; perhaps TRBD1 as D (6 bases). Sequencing used peripheral blood. CDR3 nucleotide sequence: TGTGCCAGCAGGGCTGGGACACCCTATATCCAAGAGACCCAGTACTTC. Its translation is CASRAGTPYIQETQYF.